This T cell receptor beta chain was captured in a study of early T cells in non-severe SARS-CoV-2 infection. This CDR3 has 13 amino acids. The germline V gene has CDR1 SEHNR and CDR2 FQNEAQ (reference sequence). The V gene lost 5 bases and the J gene lost 3 bases, with 10 bases spanning the gap. A single record per CDR3 protein comes from TCRdb applying MiXCR to the 5' RACE reads. This sample carries 55,000 to 65,000 distinct CDR3 sequences, under 14% of them seen once, and the ten largest clones take about 1.5%. The chain is built from TRBV7-9 and TRBJ1-2, with a tentative D call TRBD1 (6 bases). Sample: whole blood. The receptor was derived from an adult who was a healthcare worker with PCR-confirmed SARS-CoV-2 infection or an uninfected control (not recorded which). The CDR3 sequence is CASSPGTYYGYTF. CDR3 sequence (DNA): TGTGCCAGCAGCCCAGGGACATACTATGGCTACACCTTC.